The clone carrying this T cell receptor (beta chain) was counted at least ten times. This sample was taken from a study of blood T cells in healthy people across ages. The trim removed 3 bases at V and 0 bases at J, leaving 2 bases unmatched. This CDR3 spans 13 amino acids. Germline CDR1 is SQVTM and CDR2 is ANQGSEA. Through a sample-barcoded 5' primer and a J-beta primer mix, a second PCR was run for roughly 6 to 12 cycles. TCRdb reanalysed the 5' RACE reads using MiXCR and keeps one entry per CDR3 protein. Found here are under 1,000,000 distinct CDR3 sequences, 46% of them singletons; the top ten hold 15% to 20%.

The origin of this receptor is an older man in good health. Specimen: blood. The chain joins TRBV29-1 to TRBJ2-7; TRBD2 matches at 7 bases. DNA for the CDR3: TGCAGCGTTGATGGCGGGAGCTCCTACGAGCAGTACTTC. It codes for CSVDGGSSYEQYF.